One and the same sample provided the 28 T cell receptor beta chains below, sequenced in a study of cytomegalovirus exposure and HLA in healthy donors. The PCR ran on 60 Vbeta and 13 Jbeta primers. The data were produced by immunoSEQ multiplex PCR, yet TCRdb's version contains in-frame clones alone and is incomplete. The table has 75,000 to 100,000 clones, over 75% seen once. Sequencing input: PBMCs. The source is a man in his forties in good health and CMV-seropositive.

This chain uses TRBV9 with TRBJ2-2; 16 bases agree with TRBD2. V lost 0 bases, J lost 6 bases, and 11 bases stayed unmatched. Germline-derived CDR1 and CDR2 are SGDLS and YYNGEE. CDR3 length: 20 amino acids. CDR3 region: CASSVAQGLAGGPGAGELFF. Written as DNA, the CDR3 is TGTGCCAGCAGCGTAGCCCAGGGACTAGCGGGAGGGCCTGGGGCCGGGGAGCTGTTTTTT.

V usage is TRBV28 and J usage is TRBJ2-7, with a tentative D call TRBD2 (5 bases). The CDR3 is 15 residues long. Germline CDR1 reads MDHEN; CDR2 reads SYDVKM. Trimming took 3 bases from V and 7 from J, leaving 19 bases between them. CDR3 sequence: CASSLAASHDREQYF. The CDR3 DNA is TGTGCCAGCAGTTTGGCAGCTAGCCACGACCGGGAGCAGTACTTC.

This clone has a handful of counts. The J gene is TRBJ1-3, the V gene TRBV5-8; 7 bases map to TRBD1. Looked up from germline, CDR1 is SGHTS and CDR2 is YDEGEE. CDR3 size: 16 residues. Trimming took 3 bases from V and 0 from J; bases not matched to a gene: 6. The CDR3: CASSYTGEHSGNTIYF. Here the CDR3 DNA reads TGTGCCAGCAGCTACACAGGGGAGCACTCTGGAAACACCATATATTTT.

This clone was observed a handful of times. This sequence joins TRBV19 and TRBJ1-6; D call uncertain. Germline CDR1 LNHDA, CDR2 SQIVND (reference sequence). The CDR3 is 13 residues long. Trimming pared 8 bases from V and 0 bases from J, leaving 5 bases between. The CDR3 region has the DNA TGTGCCAGTGGGAGCTCCTATAATTCACCCCTCCACTTT. Amino acids: CASGSSYNSPLHF. Based on the CDR3 plus reference TRBV19 and TRBJ1-6, the full variable domain is DGGITQSPKYLFRKEGQNVTLSCEQNLNHDAMYWYRQDPGQGLRLIYYSQIVNDFQKGDIAEGYSVSREKKESFPLTVTSAQKNPTAFYLCASGSSYNSPLHFGNGTRLTVT.

Worth noting for this clone: Sequence at one end of the junction differs from germline and may be a read error. This rearrangement joins TRBV7-9 to TRBJ2-3; 7 bases are shared with TRBD2. Germline lookup yields CDR1 SEHNR and CDR2 FQNEAQ (reference sequence). The CDR3 totals 16 residues. As DNA, the CDR3 is TGTTCCAGCAGCGCGCAGCTAGCGGTGAGAATGGATACGCAGTATTTT. Amino acids: CSSSAQLAVRMDTQYF.

This clone was recorded a few times. The chain has TRBV5-6 and TRBJ2-4, with TRBD2 as a possible D gene (8 bases). CDR1 and CDR2 from the germline V gene are SGHDT and YYEEEE. CDR3 length: 15 residues. Deletions cut 4 bases from V and 9 bases from J, with 20 bases between. CDR3 amino acids: CASSRGGGQEFIQYF. The CDR3 DNA is TGTGCCAGCAGCCGGGGGGGCGGACAGGAGTTCATTCAGTACTTC.

Here the CDR3 reads CASSLLSTSQETQYF. For the CDR3, the DNA is TGCGCCAGCAGCTTGTTGAGCACGTCCCAAGAGACCCAGTACTTC. The J gene is TRBJ2-5, the V gene TRBV5-1; D gene ambiguous. The germline V and J ends were trimmed by 1 base and 1 base, with 11 bases remaining between them. Per the germline V gene, CDR1 is SGHRS and CDR2 is YFSETQ. CDR3 length equals 15 residues.

The chain carries TRBV6-4 and TRBJ1-1; D perhaps matches TRBD1 (6 bases). CDR3 length: 13 amino acids. CDR1 is MRHNA and CDR2 is SNTAGT in the germline V gene. Deletions cut 4 bases from V and 4 bases from J, with 10 bases between. Here the CDR3 DNA reads TGTGCCAGCAGTGGACAGGTCGGCACTGAAGCTTTCTTT. Translated, it gives CASSGQVGTEAFF.

This clone was detected once. The chain carries TRBV5-4 and TRBJ1-2; TRBD1 agrees at 7 bases. This CDR3 has 15 residues. With V trimmed by 0 bases and J by 2 bases, 4 bases remained unmatched. Per germline, CDR1 SGHNT and CDR2 YYREEE (reference sequence). CDR3 in DNA: TGTGCCAGCAGCTTGGAAAACAGGGGCAACTATGGCTACACCTTC. Encoded protein: CASSLENRGNYGYTF.

The chain employs TRBV28 and TRBJ2-5, with 9 bases identical to TRBD2. Germline V CDR1 and CDR2: MDHEN, SYDVKM. V dropped 4 bases and J dropped 2; count of bases not matched to a gene: 5. This CDR3 spans 15 amino acids. The CDR3: CASSSAGGPQETQYF. In DNA form, the CDR3 reads TGTGCCAGCAGTTCAGCGGGAGGACCTCAAGAGACCCAGTACTTC. Using reference TRBV28 and TRBJ2-5 for the parts outside the CDR3, the full variable domain is DVKVTQSSRYLVKRTGEKVFLECVQDMDHENMFWYRQDPGLGLRLIYFSYDVKMKEKGDIPEGYSVSREKKERFSLILESASTNQTSMYLCASSSAGGPQETQYFGPGTRLLVL.

The V gene is TRBV6-1, the J gene TRBJ1-5; D is unclear. The V end lost 1 base, the J end lost 2 bases, and 12 bases lay between the germline ends. CDR3 size: 16 residues. Germline V gene data show CDR1 as MNHNS and CDR2 as SASEGT. The CDR3 nucleotides are TGTGCCAGCAGTGAAGGGAGGGTGAGAGGCAATCAGCCCCAGCATTTT. As protein: CASSEGRVRGNQPQHF.

This rearrangement joins TRBV29-1 to TRBJ2-7, with D unclear. Per germline, CDR1 SQVTM and CDR2 ANQGSEA. The CDR3 is 11 amino acids. The ends were cut back, 4 bases at V and 3 bases at J, with 7 bases in the middle. As DNA, the CDR3 is TGCAGCGTTGTTTTTTACTACGAGCAGTACTTC. Translated: CSVVFYYEQYF.

This clone was observed once. CDR3 residues: CASSLAPDNYEQYF. The DNA of the CDR3 is TGTGCCAGCAGCTTAGCGCCTGACAATTACGAGCAGTACTTC. The gene calls are TRBV7-9 and TRBJ2-7; no reliable D call. CDR1 is SEHNR and CDR2 is FQNEAQ in the germline V gene (reference sequence). This CDR3 is 14 amino acids long. V was cut by 0 bases and J by 4 bases, with 10 bases left in between.

The CDR3 reads CASSDLPGLSSYEQYF. For the CDR3, the DNA is TGTGCCAGCAGTGACCTGCCGGGACTGAGTTCCTACGAGCAGTACTTC. The V gene is TRBV6-1, the J gene TRBJ2-7, with TRBD2 as a possible D gene (6 bases). The CDR3 totals 16 residues. The V end lost 3 bases, the J end lost 1 base, and 16 bases lay between the germline ends. Germline loops: CDR1 MNHNS, CDR2 SASEGT.

V and J are TRBV19 and TRBJ2-7; the match to TRBD1 covers 9 bases. With 4 bases clipped from V and 3 bases from J, the junction kept 4 bases outside the gene matches. Germline V gene sequence: CDR1 LNHDA, CDR2 SQIVND (reference sequence). CDR3 length: 14 amino acids. CDR3 sequence: CASSTGTGNYEQYF. CDR3 nucleotide sequence: TGTGCCAGTAGTACCGGGACAGGGAACTACGAGCAGTACTTC.

The V and J genes are TRBV29-1 and TRBJ2-1, with D perhaps matching TRBD2 (5 bases). Trimming removed 7 bases from V and 2 bases from J, with 15 bases in between. Germline-derived CDR1 and CDR2 are SQVTM and ANQGSEA. The CDR3 has 14 amino acids. In DNA form, the CDR3 reads TGCAGCGGGGGAGCTACGAGCCCCTACAATGAGCAGTTCTTC. Its protein product is CSGGATSPYNEQFF.

This rearrangement joins TRBV10-1 to TRBJ2-3; 7 nucleotides align to TRBD1. Losses at the gene ends were 3 bases for V and 1 base for J; bases not matched to a gene: 4. The CDR3 has 15 amino acids. Germline assignment: CDR1 WNHNN and CDR2 SYGVQD (reference sequence). This CDR3 reads CASSDGTDRTDTQYF. The CDR3 DNA reads as TGCGCCAGCAGTGATGGGACAGACCGCACAGATACGCAGTATTTT.

The gene calls are TRBV15 and TRBJ1-2; D unclear. The germline V gene has CDR1 LNHNV and CDR2 YYDKDF (reference sequence). The CDR3 consists of 12 residues. With 7 bases removed from V and 4 bases from J, the gap between germline ends came to 10 bases. The CDR3 loop reads CATTPPGYGYTF. DNA for the CDR3: TGTGCCACCACTCCCCCAGGCTATGGCTACACCTTC.

This chain joins TRBV5-6 and TRBJ1-2, with D perhaps TRBD1 (5 bases). V was clipped by 0 bases and J by 2 bases, with 8 bases between them. This CDR3 is built from 14 residues. Germline lookup yields CDR1 SGHDT and CDR2 YYEEEE. CDR3 protein: CASSLGRQNYGYTF. CDR3 sequence (DNA): TGTGCCAGCAGCTTGGGTAGACAGAACTATGGCTACACCTTC.

Only a few counts were recorded for this clone. The chain is built from TRBV28 and TRBJ1-4; 7 bases fit TRBD1. CDR3 length: 13 amino acids. Per the germline V gene, CDR1 is MDHEN and CDR2 is SYDVKM. The trim removed 6 bases at V and 8 bases at J, leaving 6 bases unmatched. CDR3 protein: CASRTGREEKLFF. The CDR3 bases are TGTGCCAGCAGGACAGGGAGAGAGGAAAAACTGTTTTTT.

The chain carries TRBV28 and TRBJ2-7; TRBD2 matches at 12 bases. The CDR3 has 15 residues. J gave up 1 base and V 6 bases, and 4 bases lay outside the gene matches. Looked up from germline, CDR1 is MDHEN and CDR2 is SYDVKM. For the CDR3, the DNA is TGTGCCAGCAGAGTAACTAGCGGGAGGTCCTACGAGCAGTACTTC. This sequence encodes CASRVTSGRSYEQYF. The full variable domain, rest sourced from reference TRBV28 and TRBJ2-7, is DVKVTQSSRYLVKRTGEKVFLECVQDMDHENMFWYRQDPGLGLRLIYFSYDVKMKEKGDIPEGYSVSREKKERFSLILESASTNQTSMYLCASRVTSGRSYEQYFGPGTRLTVT.

The chain has TRBV7-9 and TRBJ1-2; D remains unclear. Germline CDR1 is SEHNR and CDR2 is FQNEAQ (reference sequence). The CDR3 is 15 amino acids. V shed 4 bases and J shed 4 bases, with 16 bases lying between them. The CDR3 nucleotides are TGTGCCAGCAGCTCCTCCGACGGACTCGGCTATGGCTACACCTTC. This encodes CASSSSDGLGYGYTF.

The chain carries TRBV5-1 and TRBJ1-3; 7 bases are a match to TRBD1. Per the germline V gene, CDR1 is SGHRS and CDR2 is YFSETQ. The V gene end was trimmed by 4 bases and the J gene end by 1 base; junction bases not matched to a gene: 8. There are 16 residues in the CDR3. CDR3 DNA sequence: TGCGCCAGCAGCACAACCCGGACAGGATCTGGAAACACCATATATTTT. Translation gives CASSTTRTGSGNTIYF.

Note on this clone: An end of the junction differs from the germline gene, which may be a read error. The chain employs TRBV27 and TRBJ2-5, with 7 bases aligning to TRBD1. Germline V gene data show CDR1 as MNHEY and CDR2 as SMNVEV (reference sequence). The CDR3 spans 15 residues. CDR3: CASSFGKQGKETQYF. The CDR3 region has the DNA TGTGCTAGCAGTTTCGGAAAACAGGGGAAAGAGACCCAGTACTTC.

This clone was detected a few times. The rearrangement uses TRBV6-6 and TRBJ2-3; D unclear. The CDR3 is made up of 12 amino acids. Trimming left V 6 bases short and J 8 bases short, with 12 bases between. The germline V gene encodes CDR1 MNHNY and CDR2 SVGAGI (reference sequence). CDR3 nucleotides: TGTGCCAGCAGCCAGGAAATGGCTACGCAGTATTTT. Amino acids: CASSQEMATQYF.

This rearrangement joins TRBV7-9 to TRBJ2-1; D is unclear. Trimming cost V 1 base and J 6 bases, with 16 bases left between them. CDR3 length: 16 amino acids. Germline V CDR1 and CDR2: SEHNR, FQNEAQ (reference sequence). The CDR3 region has the DNA TGTGCCAGCAGCTTAGGATCATCCGGTGTGGTCAATGAGCAGTTCTTC. This codes for CASSLGSSGVVNEQFF.

In its sample, this clone was seen once. CDR3 amino acids: CATSDRGTDTQYF. For the CDR3, the DNA is TGCGCCACCTCGGACAGGGGAACAGATACGCAGTATTTT. The chain employs TRBV10-1 and TRBJ2-3, with 9 nucleotides matching TRBD1. The CDR3 covers 13 residues. Germline CDR1 reads WNHNN; CDR2 reads SYGVQD (reference sequence). The junction had 5 bases not matched to a gene; V was cut back by 10 bases and J by 3 bases.

The chain joins TRBV28 to TRBJ2-7; possibly TRBD2 for D (5 bases). Germline V CDR1 and CDR2: MDHEN, SYDVKM. The CDR3 contains 16 residues. V lost 2 bases to trimming and J lost 2 bases, with 16 bases between them. Here the CDR3 DNA reads TGTGCCAGCAGTTTAGGGAAGCTAGCTCCGGCCTACGAGCAGTACTTC. This encodes CASSLGKLAPAYEQYF. Variable domain in full (rest from reference TRBV28 and TRBJ2-7): DVKVTQSSRYLVKRTGEKVFLECVQDMDHENMFWYRQDPGLGLRLIYFSYDVKMKEKGDIPEGYSVSREKKERFSLILESASTNQTSMYLCASSLGKLAPAYEQYFGPGTRLTVT.